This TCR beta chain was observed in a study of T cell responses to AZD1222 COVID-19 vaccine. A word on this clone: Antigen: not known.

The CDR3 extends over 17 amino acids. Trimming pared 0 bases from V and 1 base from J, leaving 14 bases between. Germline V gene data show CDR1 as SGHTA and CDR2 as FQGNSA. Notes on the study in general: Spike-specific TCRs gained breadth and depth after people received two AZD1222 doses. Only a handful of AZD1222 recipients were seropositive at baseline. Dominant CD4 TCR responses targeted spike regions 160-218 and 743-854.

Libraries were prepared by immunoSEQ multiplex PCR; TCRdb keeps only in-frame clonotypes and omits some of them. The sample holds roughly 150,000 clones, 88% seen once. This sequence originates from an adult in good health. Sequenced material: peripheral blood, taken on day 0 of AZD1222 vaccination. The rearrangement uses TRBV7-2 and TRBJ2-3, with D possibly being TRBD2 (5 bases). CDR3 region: CASSLAPGRGRTDTQYF. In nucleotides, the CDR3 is TGTGCCAGCAGCTTAGCCCCCGGCAGAGGGCGCACAGATACGCAGTATTTT.